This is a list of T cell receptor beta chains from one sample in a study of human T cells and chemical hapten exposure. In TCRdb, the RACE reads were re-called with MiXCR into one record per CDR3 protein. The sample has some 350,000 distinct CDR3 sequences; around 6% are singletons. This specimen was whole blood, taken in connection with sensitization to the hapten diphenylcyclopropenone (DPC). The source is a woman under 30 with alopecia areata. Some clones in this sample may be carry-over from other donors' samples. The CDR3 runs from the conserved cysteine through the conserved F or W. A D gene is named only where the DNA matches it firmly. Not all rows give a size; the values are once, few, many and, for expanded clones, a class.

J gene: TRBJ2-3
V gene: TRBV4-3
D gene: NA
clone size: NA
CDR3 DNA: TGCGCCAGCAGCCAAGATCAGAGATATACTAGCACAGATACGCAGTATTTT
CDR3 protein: CASSQDQRYTSTDTQYF

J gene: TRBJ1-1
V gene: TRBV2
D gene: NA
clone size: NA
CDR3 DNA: TGTGCCAGCCTCCGGGGGCAGACTCGGGCAACTGAAGCTTTCTTT
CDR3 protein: CASLRGQTRATEAFF

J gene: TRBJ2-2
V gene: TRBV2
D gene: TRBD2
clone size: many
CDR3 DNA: TGTGCCAGGACTAGCGGAACGAACACCGGGGAGCTGTTTTTT
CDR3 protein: CARTSGTNTGELFF

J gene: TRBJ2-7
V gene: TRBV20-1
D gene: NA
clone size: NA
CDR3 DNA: TGCAGTGCTAGAACAGCCTACGAGCAGTACTTC
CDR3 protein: CSARTAYEQYF

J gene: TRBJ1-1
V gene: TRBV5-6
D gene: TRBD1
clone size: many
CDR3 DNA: TGTGCCAGCAGCTTGGTCAGGGGGTTGGACACTGAAGCTTTCTTT
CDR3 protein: CASSLVRGLDTEAFF

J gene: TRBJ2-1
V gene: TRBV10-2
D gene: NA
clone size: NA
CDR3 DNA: TGCGCCAGCAGGTCAGGGGGGGCCGGCAATGAGCAGTTCTTC
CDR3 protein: CASRSGGAGNEQFF

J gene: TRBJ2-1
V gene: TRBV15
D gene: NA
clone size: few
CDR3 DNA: TGTGCCACCAGCAGAGATGGTGCGAGTCCCTACAATGAGCAGTTCTTC
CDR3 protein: CATSRDGASPYNEQFF

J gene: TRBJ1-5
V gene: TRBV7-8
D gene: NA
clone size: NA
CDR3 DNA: TGTGCCAGCAGCTTTGATAGGGGAGGGCCCCAGCATTTT
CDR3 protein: CASSFDRGGPQHF

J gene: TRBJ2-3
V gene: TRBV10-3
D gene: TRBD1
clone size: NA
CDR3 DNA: TGTGCCATCAGGCCGGGACAGGGTCCAGATACGCAGTATTTT
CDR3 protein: CAIRPGQGPDTQYF

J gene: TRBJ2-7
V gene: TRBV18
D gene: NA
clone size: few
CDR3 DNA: TGTGCCAGCTCACCACTAGCTAGGTCCTACGAGCAGTACTTC
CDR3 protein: CASSPLARSYEQYF

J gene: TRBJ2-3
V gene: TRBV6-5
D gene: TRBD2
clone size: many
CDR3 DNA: TGTGCCAGCAGTTACTCCGGCGGGGGTTTCACAGATACGCAGTATTTT
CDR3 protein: CASSYSGGGFTDTQYF

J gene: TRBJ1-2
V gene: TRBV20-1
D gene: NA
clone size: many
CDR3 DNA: TGCAGTGCCGGCTCTGGAACTAACTATGGCTACACCTTC
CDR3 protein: CSAGSGTNYGYTF

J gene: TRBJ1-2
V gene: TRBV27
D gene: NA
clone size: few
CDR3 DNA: TGTGCCAGCACCCTATCCCCGGGACCTCAAACGGGCTACACCTTC
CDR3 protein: CASTLSPGPQTGYTF

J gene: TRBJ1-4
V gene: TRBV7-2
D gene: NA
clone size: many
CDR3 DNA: TGTGCCAGCAGCTCTCAGACAGGAGTAAATGAAAAACTGTTTTTT
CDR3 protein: CASSSQTGVNEKLFF

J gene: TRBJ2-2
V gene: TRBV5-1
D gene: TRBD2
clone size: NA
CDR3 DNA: TGCGCCAGCAGCCCCGGAGCGGGGACCGGGGAGCTGTTTTTT
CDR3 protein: CASSPGAGTGELFF

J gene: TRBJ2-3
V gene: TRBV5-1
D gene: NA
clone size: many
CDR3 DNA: TGCGCCAGCAGCGGGACGACTAGTGCTGGAGATACGCAGTATTTT
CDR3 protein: CASSGTTSAGDTQYF

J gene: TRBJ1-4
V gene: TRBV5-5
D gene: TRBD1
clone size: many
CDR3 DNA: TGTGCCAGCAGCTACGGACAGGGGAAGGATGAAAAACTGTTTTTT
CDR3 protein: CASSYGQGKDEKLFF

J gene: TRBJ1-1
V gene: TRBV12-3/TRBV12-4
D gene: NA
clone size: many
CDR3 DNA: TGTGCCAGCAGTTTAGATCCCGAATTTAACACTGAAGCTTTCTTT
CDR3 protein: CASSLDPEFNTEAFF

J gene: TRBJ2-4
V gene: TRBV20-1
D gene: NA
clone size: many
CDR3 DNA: TGCAGTGCTAGCCTGAGGGGGGCCAAAAACATTCAGTACTTC
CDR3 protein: CSASLRGAKNIQYF

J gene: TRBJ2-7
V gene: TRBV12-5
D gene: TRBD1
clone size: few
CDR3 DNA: TGTGCTACTGGGACAGCCGCCTACGAGCAGTACTTC
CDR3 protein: CATGTAAYEQYF

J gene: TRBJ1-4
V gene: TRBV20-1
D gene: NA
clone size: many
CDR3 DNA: TGCAGTGCTAGAGATCCCAGGGCCGATGAAAAACTGTTTTTT
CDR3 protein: CSARDPRADEKLFF

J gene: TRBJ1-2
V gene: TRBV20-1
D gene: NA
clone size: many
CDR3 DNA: TGCAGTGCTCGCAGTTCTAACTATGGCTACACCTTC
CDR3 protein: CSARSSNYGYTF

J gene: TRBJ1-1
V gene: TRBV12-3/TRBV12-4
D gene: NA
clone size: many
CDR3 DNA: TGTGCCAGCAGTTTATGGGGACCGAGGACCGAAGCTTTCTTT
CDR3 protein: CASSLWGPRTEAFF

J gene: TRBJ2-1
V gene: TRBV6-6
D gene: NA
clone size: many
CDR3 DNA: TGTGCCAGCAGCCGCTCGGAGCAGTTCTTC
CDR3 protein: CASSRSEQFF

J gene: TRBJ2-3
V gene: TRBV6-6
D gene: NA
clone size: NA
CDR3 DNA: TGTGCCAGCAGTTTCTCGGGGCTTGGGCTCCCCTTAGATACGCAGTATTTT
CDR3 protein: CASSFSGLGLPLDTQYF

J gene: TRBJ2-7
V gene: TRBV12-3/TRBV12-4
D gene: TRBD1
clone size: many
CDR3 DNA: TGTGCCAGCAGCTATGGGGACAGTCCAGTTCTCTACGAGCAGTACTTC
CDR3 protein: CASSYGDSPVLYEQYF

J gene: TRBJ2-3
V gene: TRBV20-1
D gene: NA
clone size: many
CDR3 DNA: TGCAGTGCGGACAGAAGCACAGATACGCAGTATTTT
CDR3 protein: CSADRSTDTQYF

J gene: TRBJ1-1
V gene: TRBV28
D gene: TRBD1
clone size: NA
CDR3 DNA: TGTGCCAGCAGTTTTCCTGGACAGGGGATTTTCAATTATGAAGCTTTCTTT
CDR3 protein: CASSFPGQGIFNYEAFF

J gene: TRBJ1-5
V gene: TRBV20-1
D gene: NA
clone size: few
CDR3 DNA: TGCAGTGCGGGTTTGGGGCCCCGGGAGCCCCAGCATTTT
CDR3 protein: CSAGLGPREPQHF

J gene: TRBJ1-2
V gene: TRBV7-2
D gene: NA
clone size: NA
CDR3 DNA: TGTGCCAGCAGCAGCTGGGGCAGCCGGAGTCATGGCTACACCTTC
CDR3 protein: CASSSWGSRSHGYTF

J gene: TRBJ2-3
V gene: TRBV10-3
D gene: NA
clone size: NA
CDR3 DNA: TGTGCCATCAGGGCCCCAGGAGGGATCACAGATACGCAGTATTTT
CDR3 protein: CAIRAPGGITDTQYF

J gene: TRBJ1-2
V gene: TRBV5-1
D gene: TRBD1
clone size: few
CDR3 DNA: TGCGCCAGCAGCGTTCGGACAGGGGGCTATGGCTACACCTTC
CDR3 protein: CASSVRTGGYGYTF

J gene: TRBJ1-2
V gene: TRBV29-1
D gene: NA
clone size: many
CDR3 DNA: TGCAGCTCCCGGGGTAGGGATGGCTACACCTTC
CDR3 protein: CSSRGRDGYTF

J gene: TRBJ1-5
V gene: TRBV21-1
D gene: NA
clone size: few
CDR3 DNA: TGTGCCAGCCCCGAAAATGGGACCGGTGGGCAGAAGAATCAGCCCCAGCATTTT
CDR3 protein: CASPENGTGGQKNQPQHF

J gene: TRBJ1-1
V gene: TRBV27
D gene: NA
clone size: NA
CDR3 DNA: TGTGCCAGCAGTTTTGGGGGCAGTGGGGACACTGAAGCTTTCTTT
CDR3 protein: CASSFGGSGDTEAFF